This T cell receptor beta chain is drawn from a study of T cells in Graves' hyperthyroidism and ophthalmopathy. This clonotype was seen repeatedly, ten times or more. Its antigen is unidentified. The CDR3 extends over 14 amino acids. The germline gives CDR1 MNHEY, CDR2 SVGAGI. V was pared by 6 bases and J by 0 bases, with 9 bases between. General study points: The model identified upcoming ophthalmopathy a median roughly 6.5 months ahead of onset. In the blood, most expanded thyroid clonotypes above 0.001 appeared as well.

The CDR3 regions of TCR beta were amplified from RNA transcripts. The HTBI set primed first-round TCR CDR3 RT-PCR. MiXCR was run by TCRdb on the multiplex PCR reads, yielding one entry per CDR3 protein. The sample includes roughly 98,000 distinct CDR3 sequences, approximately 42% of them seen just once. Stable Graves' hyperthyroidism meant no ophthalmopathy progression within 18 months. Diagnostic assessment was based on clinical symptoms, serum thyroxine and TRAb, thyroid ultrasound and orbital computed tomography. The rearrangement joins TRBV6-5 to TRBJ1-3; unclear D gene. The material sequenced was peripheral blood or thyroid tissue (not recorded which). The sequence derives from a woman in her twenties or thirties with Graves' hyperthyroidism. This CDR3 reads CASSYRDSGNTIYF. The CDR3 coding sequence is TGTGCCAGCAGCTATCGGGACTCTGGAAACACCATATATTTT.